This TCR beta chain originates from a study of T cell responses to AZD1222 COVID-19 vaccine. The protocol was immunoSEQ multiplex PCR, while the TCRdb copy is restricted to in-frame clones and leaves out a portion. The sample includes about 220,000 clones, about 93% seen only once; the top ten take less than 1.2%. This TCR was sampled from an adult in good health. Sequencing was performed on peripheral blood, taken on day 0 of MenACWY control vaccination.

CDR3 sequence: CASSYPSSTGEKLFF. The DNA for the CDR3 is TGTGCCAGCAGCTACCCGTCCTCGACAGGGGAAAAACTGTTTTTT. The chain recombines TRBV7-9 with TRBJ1-4; 7 positions agree with TRBD1. The V segment lost 4 bases and the J segment 8 bases; nucleotides outside the gene matches: 10. The germline CDR1 and CDR2 sequences are SEHNR and FQNEAQ (reference sequence). CDR3 length: 15 residues.